This TCR beta chain came from a study of technical replicates of blood from several donors. The method was immunoSEQ multiplex PCR; TCRdb's version includes in-frame clones alone and lacks a portion of them. The sample consists of some 80,000 clones, less than 95% of them appearing once. The CDR3 has 15 residues. The V gene end was trimmed by 3 bases and the J gene end by 3 bases; junction bases not matched to a gene: 6. Germline CDR1 SGHNT, CDR2 YENEEA. The TCR comes from a human donor in good health. Sequenced material: T cells isolated from PBMCs. J is TRBJ2-3 and V is TRBV11-3, with TRBD2 matching over 7 bases. This CDR3 is CASSFEGGLTDTQYF. DNA for the CDR3: TGTGCCAGCAGCTTCGAGGGAGGGCTTACAGATACGCAGTATTTT.